This note documents a single TCR beta chain sequence. The antigen is unknown. From germline, CDR1 is SGHDN and CDR2 FVKESK. The V segment lost 4 bases and the J segment 3 bases; nucleotides outside the gene matches: 8. This CDR3 comprises 16 residues. Both 60 Vbeta primers and 13 Jbeta primers went into the PCR. Sequenced by immunoSEQ multiplex PCR; TCRdb stores in-frame clones only, minus some. The data hold over 150,000 clones, with about 80% observed a single time. This sample was taken from a study of cytomegalovirus exposure and HLA in healthy donors. Study-level points and caveats: Exclusion applied to some V segments, including TRBV6-2 and TRBV6-3, as they were indistinguishable. According to the study, about 180 TCR beta chains were cytomegalovirus-associated.

The origin of this receptor is a man aged 18 to 30 in good health and CMV-seropositive. Source material: PBMCs. The V gene is TRBV14, the J gene TRBJ2-3; 9 nucleotides match TRBD2. Here the CDR3 DNA reads TGTGCCAGCAGCCGGGGGGAGCTAGCGGGGACAGATACGCAGTATTTT. Encoded protein: CASSRGELAGTDTQYF.